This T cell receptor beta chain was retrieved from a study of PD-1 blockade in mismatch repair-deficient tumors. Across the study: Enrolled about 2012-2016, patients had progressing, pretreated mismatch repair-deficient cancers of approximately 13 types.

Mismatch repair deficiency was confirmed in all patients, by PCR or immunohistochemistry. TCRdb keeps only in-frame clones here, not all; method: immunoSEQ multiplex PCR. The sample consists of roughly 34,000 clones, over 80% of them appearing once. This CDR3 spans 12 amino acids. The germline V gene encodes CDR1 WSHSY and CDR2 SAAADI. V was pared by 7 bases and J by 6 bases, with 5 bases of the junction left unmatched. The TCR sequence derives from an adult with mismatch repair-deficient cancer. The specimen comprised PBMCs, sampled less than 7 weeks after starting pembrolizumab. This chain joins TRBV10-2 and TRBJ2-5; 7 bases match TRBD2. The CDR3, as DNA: TGCGCCAGCACCACAAGCGGGAAGACCCAGTACTTC. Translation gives CASTTSGKTQYF.